The sequence of this TCR beta chain was determined in a study of tumor-infiltrating lymphocytes in oesophageal squamous cell carcinoma. CDR3 size: 15 residues. Germline V lookup: CDR1 LNHDA, CDR2 SQIVND (reference sequence). The V end lost 5 bases, the J end lost 0 bases, and 11 bases lay between the germline ends. TCRdb called the PCR reads again in MiXCR, with one record for every CDR3 protein. The sample holds 15,000 to 25,000 distinct CDR3 sequences, 40% to 50% seen once. This clonotype was seen repeatedly, ten times or more. The source material was esophageal tumor tissue. V and J are TRBV19 and TRBJ2-1; D remains ambiguous. This clonotype was sampled from a male donor with esophageal squamous cell carcinoma. The CDR3 nucleotides read TGTGCCAGTAGTGGACGGCCAAGCTCCTACAATGAGCAGTTCTTC. Translated: CASSGRPSSYNEQFF.